The present entry profiles one TCR beta chain with its context. Its antigen is not identified. The junction shows a germline mismatch at one end, possibly a read error. This CDR3 is built from 16 residues. Germline values: CDR1 SGHRS, CDR2 YFSETQ. Thymic resections from corrective heart surgery supplied the tissue. The data derive from a study of human thymus T cells. Overall study findings and caveats: Related research examined unrelated individuals and reported that their thymic repertoires overlapped highly.

TCRdb's table, derived via immunoSEQ multiplex PCR, lists solely in-frame clones and lacks some. The repertoire has roughly 130,000 clones, around 94% of them found once; the top ten carry 0.02% to 0.03%. The V gene is TRBV5-1, the J gene TRBJ1-1, with TRBD1 as a possible D gene (5 bases). The sequencing input was thymus tissue. The sequence came from a boy under three years old with a congenital heart defect but otherwise immunologically healthy. The DNA for the CDR3 is TGCGCCACCAGCGACAAGAGGGACCACCAGAACACTGAAGCTTTCTTT. It is translated as CATSDKRDHQNTEAFF.